What follows is one TCR beta chain and its context. The antigen is undetermined. As for the donors, each was a healthy bone marrow donor. The source of the sample is a study of cytomegalovirus exposure and HLA in healthy donors. Study-level points and caveats: The authors listed around 150 TCR beta chains as cytomegalovirus-associated. A cluster of highly shared sequence variants was likely a sequencing artifact. Most TCR sequences were seen very rarely across donors, but some public TCRs occurred in many.

This PCR relied on a set of 60 Vbeta primers and 13 Jbeta primers. The protocol was immunoSEQ multiplex PCR, while the TCRdb copy is restricted to in-frame clones and leaves out a portion. This sample has around 150,000 clones; roughly 80% occur once, and the top ten carry more than 1.1%. Trimming removed 5 bases from V and 3 bases from J, with 13 bases in between. Germline assignment: CDR1 MNHEY and CDR2 SMNVEV (reference sequence). This CDR3 spans 14 amino acids. Specimen: PBMCs. The TCR comes from a young woman in good health and CMV-seronegative. The chain carries TRBV27 and TRBJ1-1, with D maybe TRBD1 (6 bases). The DNA for the CDR3 is TGTGCCAGCAGTCCCCGGGGGGCCCACACTGAAGCTTTCTTT. Translation gives CASSPRGAHTEAFF.